This T cell receptor beta chain was recovered during a study of blood T cell repertoires in COVID-19. At the level of the study: Samples representing acute and convalescent COVID-19 were sourced from the United States, Italy and Spain.

The CDR3 length is 15 residues. With 4 bases removed from V and 5 bases from J, the gap between germline ends came to 15 bases. From germline, CDR1 is SGHRS and CDR2 YFSETQ. In the original workflow: Amplification with reference gene primers provided the estimates of nucleated cell counts. Profiling relied on immunoSEQ multiplex PCR, and the TCRdb table lists in-frame clones only, not all of them. The V and J calls and clone size are taken from that table; D and trimming were inferred from the DNA. The table lists more than 100,000 clones, approximately 88% of them singletons. The source is a man aged 55 to 70 with acute or convalescent COVID-19. This chain connects TRBV5-1 to TRBJ1-4; possibly TRBD1 for D (5 bases). The sequenced sample consisted of peripheral blood. As DNA, the CDR3 is TGCGCCAGCAGCCGGGACGGGAGCCCAAATGAAAAACTGTTTTTT. This translates into CASSRDGSPNEKLFF.